This T cell receptor (beta chain) was sequenced during a study of T cells in Graves' hyperthyroidism and ophthalmopathy. This CDR3 comprises 12 residues. Germline V gene sequence: CDR1 LNHDA, CDR2 SQIVND (reference sequence). V was shortened by 3 bases and J by 4 bases, with 3 bases between the two germline ends. Points from the study as a whole: By a 13 V-J model, ophthalmopathy was set apart from stable hyperthyroidism.

TCR beta CDR3 regions were amplified from RNA. Using the HTBI primer set, a first-round RT-PCR was run on the TCR CDR3. Each CDR3 protein gets one entry after TCRdb re-called the multiplex PCR reads with MiXCR. Counted here are about 360,000 distinct CDR3 sequences, roughly 14% occurring once; the ten biggest clones make up roughly 20%. This clonotype was observed a single time. As yet, its antigen is unknown. V gene TRBV19 combines with J gene TRBJ2-2; no clear D. Source material: blood. The receptor's source is a young man with Graves' hyperthyroidism that later progressed to Graves' ophthalmopathy. CDR3 nucleotide sequence: TGTGCCAGTAGTATGCCCACCGGGGAGCTGTTTTTT. This translates into CASSMPTGELFF.